This T cell receptor (beta chain) is drawn from a study of blood T cells in healthy people across ages. Primed by a sample-barcoded 5' primer and a J-beta primer mix, a second PCR proceeded for about 6 to 11 cycles. Each CDR3 protein is one row after TCRdb ran MiXCR on the 5' RACE reads. The sample shows roughly 860,000 distinct CDR3 sequences, around two thirds of them seen only once. Germline loops: CDR1 LNHNV, CDR2 YYDKDF (reference sequence). This CDR3 region has 17 residues. V was pared by 1 base and J by 0 bases, with 15 bases between. The J gene is TRBJ1-2, the V gene TRBV15; a possible D gene is TRBD1 (5 bases). The receptor comes from a man younger than 45 in good health. Sequencing was performed on blood. In DNA, the CDR3 is TGTGCCACCAGCAGAGGTTCTCAGGGAAACCCTAACTATGGCTACACCTTC. Translation gives CATSRGSQGNPNYGYTF.